A single sample is the source of the 14 T cell receptor beta chains below, sequenced in a study of OX40 agonist ivuxolimab in advanced cancers. TCRdb's copy holds only in-frame clones and misses some; the assay was immunoSEQ multiplex PCR. The repertoire holds 60,000 to 75,000 clones, with 80% to 85% as singletons. Specimen: CD4+ or CD8+ T cells sorted from blood, collected in a trial of the OX40 agonist ivuxolimab. The receptors here all came from an adult with an advanced solid tumor such as melanoma, head and neck, liver or kidney cancer.

The V and J genes are TRBV7-8 and TRBJ2-7; D might be TRBD2 (5 bases). CDR1 SGHVS and CDR2 FQNEAQ come from the germline V gene. V was trimmed by 5 bases and J by 4 bases, leaving 24 bases between them. CDR3 size: 17 residues. CDR3 nucleotides: TGTGCCAGCAGCCGCTTAGGAAATTCGGGGTTCGGGTACGAGCAGTACTTC. Protein sequence: CASSRLGNSGFGYEQYF.

The chain recombines TRBV5-4 with TRBJ1-4; TRBD1 is a possible D gene (5 bases). The V end lost 3 bases, the J end lost 7 bases, and 19 bases lay between the germline ends. The V gene's germline CDR1 is SGHNT and CDR2 YYREEE (reference sequence). The CDR3 is 16 residues long. This CDR3 is CASSSRRTRGGEKLFF. CDR3 in DNA: TGTGCCAGCAGCTCACGACGGACACGTGGAGGTGAAAAACTGTTTTTT.

The chain couples TRBV7-2 to TRBJ1-5; 8 positions agree with TRBD1. The length of the CDR3 is 15 residues. Germline V lookup: CDR1 SGHTA, CDR2 FQGNSA. The ends lost 2 bases at V and 6 bases at J; junction bases unmatched: 6. The CDR3 loop is CASSLSRTGLQPQHF. For the CDR3, the DNA is TGTGCCAGCAGCTTAAGCCGGACAGGGCTTCAGCCCCAGCATTTT.

V is TRBV7-3 and J is TRBJ1-1; the D gene is possibly TRBD1 (5 bases). The germline V gene encodes CDR1 SGHTA and CDR2 FQGTGA. Trimming pared 1 base from V and 5 bases from J, leaving 11 bases between. This CDR3 has 14 amino acids. The CDR3 region is CASSLKRGLTEAFF. In DNA, the CDR3 is TGTGCCAGCAGCTTAAAACGGGGACTAACTGAAGCTTTCTTT.

Only one count was recorded for this clone. The genes are TRBV18 and TRBJ2-2, with a possible D match to TRBD2 (6 bases). CDR1 is KGHSH, CDR2 LQKENI, per germline. The CDR3 extends over 17 amino acids. Trimming removed 4 bases from V and 0 bases from J, with 15 bases in between. The CDR3, as DNA: TGTGCCAGCTCACGCCGGGGACTGGGCGCGAACACCGGGGAGCTGTTTTTT. This sequence encodes CASSRRGLGANTGELFF.

V gene TRBV5-1 combines with J gene TRBJ2-7; 8 bases line up with TRBD2. V lost 2 bases to trimming and J lost 2 bases; unmatched junction nucleotides: 3. Germline-derived CDR1 and CDR2 are SGHRS and YFSETQ. The CDR3 covers 14 residues. The CDR3 loop is CASSFTGGPYEQYF. The CDR3 DNA follows: TGCGCCAGCAGCTTCACGGGAGGGCCCTACGAGCAGTACTTC.

This clone came up a few times. The CDR3 loop reads CASSHRVDYQPQHF. In DNA, the CDR3 is TGTGCCAGCAGCCACAGGGTAGATTATCAGCCCCAGCATTTT. V and J are TRBV5-5 and TRBJ1-5, with D possibly being TRBD1 (6 bases). CDR1 SGHKS and CDR2 YYEKEE come from the germline V gene (reference sequence). CDR3 size: 14 residues. Trimming cost V 4 bases and J 5 bases, with 13 bases left between them.

The chain is built from TRBV19 and TRBJ1-5; TRBD1 matches at 7 bases. V gave up 7 bases and J gave up 7 bases; unmatched junction bases: 10. CDR1 and CDR2 from the germline V gene are LNHDA and SQIVND (reference sequence). The CDR3 is 14 residues long. The CDR3: CASKGGTAPQPQHF. The CDR3 bases are TGTGCCAGTAAGGGAGGGACAGCCCCCCAGCCCCAGCATTTT.

In DNA, the CDR3 is TGTGCCAGCAGCTTAGTGACAGGGAACTACGAGCAGTACTTC. Amino acids: CASSLVTGNYEQYF. V gene TRBV7-2 combines with J gene TRBJ2-7, with TRBD1 matching 7 bases. The CDR3 has 14 residues. The germline V gene has CDR1 SGHTA and CDR2 FQGNSA. J lost 3 bases, V lost 1 base, and 3 bases had no gene match.

The chain combines TRBV10-2 with TRBJ1-5; the D is unclear. CDR1 is WSHSY, CDR2 SAAADI, per germline. Trimming stripped 4 bases from V and 3 bases from J, with 7 bases between. The CDR3 loop spans 13 amino acids. DNA of the CDR3: TGCGCCAGCAGTGGTCAGATCAATCAGCCCCAGCATTTT. Protein: CASSGQINQPQHF.

J is TRBJ2-3 and V is TRBV5-4; a weak D match, TRBD2 (6 bases). V gave up 2 bases and J gave up 6 bases, with 10 bases separating them. Germline V CDR1 and CDR2: SGHNT, YYREEE (reference sequence). This CDR3 is 13 amino acids long. CDR3 DNA: TGTGCCAGCAGCTTTGGAGGAGGGGATACGCAGTATTTT. Encoded protein: CASSFGGGDTQYF.

This chain uses TRBV7-8 with TRBJ1-5; D gene unclear. The V end was cut by 2 bases, the J end by 6 bases, with 5 bases between. Per the germline V gene, CDR1 is SGHVS and CDR2 is FQNEAQ. CDR3 length: 12 residues. The CDR3 protein is CASSLSPQPQHF. In DNA form, the CDR3 reads TGTGCCAGCAGCTTAAGCCCTCAGCCCCAGCATTTT.

The chain couples TRBV6-5 to TRBJ2-7, with D maybe TRBD1 (5 bases). The CDR3 totals 15 residues. V was shortened by 5 bases and J by 3 bases, with 17 bases between the two germline ends. Germline CDR1 is MNHEY and CDR2 is SVGAGI. This CDR3 reads CASSPQGGSHYEQYF. The CDR3 nucleotides read TGTGCCAGCAGTCCCCAGGGCGGCAGTCACTACGAGCAGTACTTC.

The rearrangement uses TRBV5-1 and TRBJ1-2; 11 bases align to TRBD1. The V segment lost 3 bases and the J segment 7 bases; nucleotides outside the gene matches: 8. This CDR3 region has 15 residues. From germline, CDR1 is SGHRS and CDR2 YFSETQ. CDR3 nucleotide sequence: TGCGCCAGCAGCTCCTCCGGGACAGGGGGTTCTGGCTACACCTTC. This gives the protein CASSSSGTGGSGYTF.